The sequence of this T cell receptor beta chain was determined in a study of blood T cell repertoires in COVID-19. Study information: Samples came from the United States, Italy and Spain, spanning acute and convalescent COVID-19.

Participants reported their clinical history, and cohort assignment relied on those reports. Germline V gives CDR1 SGHRS, CDR2 YFSETQ. The CDR3 contains 17 residues. Losses at the gene ends were 3 bases for V and 2 bases for J; bases not matched to a gene: 11. In the authors' workflow: Nucleated cell number was recorded as an estimate derived from reference gene primer amplification. The repertoire was sequenced with immunoSEQ multiplex PCR; TCRdb's copy has only in-frame clones and lacks some. V, J and clone size reflect that table, while D and trimming were determined from the DNA. The sample records under 200,000 clones, 84% being singletons.

The source is a man in his fifties who had recovered from COVID-19. V is TRBV5-1 and J is TRBJ1-1; 9 nucleotides agree with TRBD1. Sequencing input: PBMCs or T cells enriched from blood (not recorded which). Written as DNA, the CDR3 is TGCGCCAGCAGCTCATCCCGGGACAGGGACAAAAACACTGAAGCTTTCTTT. It is translated as CASSSSRDRDKNTEAFF.